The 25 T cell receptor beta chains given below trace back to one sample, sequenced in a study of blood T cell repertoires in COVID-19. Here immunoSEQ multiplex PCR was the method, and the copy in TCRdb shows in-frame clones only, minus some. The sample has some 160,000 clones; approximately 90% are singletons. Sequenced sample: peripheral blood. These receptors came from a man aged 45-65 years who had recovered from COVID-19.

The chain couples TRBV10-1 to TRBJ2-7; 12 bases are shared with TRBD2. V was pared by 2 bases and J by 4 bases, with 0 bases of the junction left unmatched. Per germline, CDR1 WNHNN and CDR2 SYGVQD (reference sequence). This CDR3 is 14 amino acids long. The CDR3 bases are TGCGCCAGCAGTGAGCTAGCGGGGGGGTACGAGCAGTACTTC. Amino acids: CASSELAGGYEQYF.

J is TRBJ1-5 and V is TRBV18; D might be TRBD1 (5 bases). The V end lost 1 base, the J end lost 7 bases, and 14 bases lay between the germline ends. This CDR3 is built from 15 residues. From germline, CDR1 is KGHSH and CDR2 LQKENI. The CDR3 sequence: CASSPLGDFGQPQHF. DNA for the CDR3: TGTGCCAGCTCACCACTGGGGGACTTCGGCCAGCCCCAGCATTTT.

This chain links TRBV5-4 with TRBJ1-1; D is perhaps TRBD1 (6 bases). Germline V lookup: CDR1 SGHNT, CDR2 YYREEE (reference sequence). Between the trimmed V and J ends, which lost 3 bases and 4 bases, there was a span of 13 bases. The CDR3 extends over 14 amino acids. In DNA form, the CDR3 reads TGTGCCAGCAGCTCACAGGGTATCGGCACTGAAGCTTTCTTT. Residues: CASSSQGIGTEAFF. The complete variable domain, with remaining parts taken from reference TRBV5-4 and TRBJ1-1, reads ETGVTQSPTHLIKTRGQQVTLRCSSQSGHNTVSWYQQALGQGPQFIFQYYREEENGRGNFPPRFSGLQFPNYSSELNVNALELDDSALYLCASSSQGIGTEAFFGQGTRLTVV.

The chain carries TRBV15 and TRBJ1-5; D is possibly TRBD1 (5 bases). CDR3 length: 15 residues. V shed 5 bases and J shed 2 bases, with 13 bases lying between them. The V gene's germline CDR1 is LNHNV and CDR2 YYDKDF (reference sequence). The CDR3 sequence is CATSRTGGGNQPQHF. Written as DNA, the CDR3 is TGTGCCACCAGCCGAACCGGGGGTGGCAATCAGCCCCAGCATTTT.

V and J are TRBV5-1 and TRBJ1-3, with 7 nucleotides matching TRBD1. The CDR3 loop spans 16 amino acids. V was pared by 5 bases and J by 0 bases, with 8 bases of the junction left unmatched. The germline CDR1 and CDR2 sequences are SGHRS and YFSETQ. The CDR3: CASSSPGQTSGNTIYF. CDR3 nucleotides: TGCGCCAGCAGTTCACCGGGACAGACCTCTGGAAACACCATATATTTT.

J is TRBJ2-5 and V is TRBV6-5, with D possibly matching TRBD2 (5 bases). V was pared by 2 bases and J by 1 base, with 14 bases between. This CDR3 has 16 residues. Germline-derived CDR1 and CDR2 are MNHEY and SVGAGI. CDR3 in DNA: TGTGCCAGCAGTTACGGGCTGGGAGTGCTCCAAGAGACCCAGTACTTC. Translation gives CASSYGLGVLQETQYF.

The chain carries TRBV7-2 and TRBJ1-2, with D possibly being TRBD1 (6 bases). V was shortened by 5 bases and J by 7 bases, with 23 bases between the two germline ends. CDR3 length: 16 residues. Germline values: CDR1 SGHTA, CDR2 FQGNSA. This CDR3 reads CASSATLGGAVGGYTF. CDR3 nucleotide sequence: TGTGCCAGCAGCGCTACCCTTGGGGGGGCGGTAGGTGGCTACACCTTC. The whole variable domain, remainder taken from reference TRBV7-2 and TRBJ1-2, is GAGVSQSPSNKVTEKGKDVELRCDPISGHTALYWYRQSLGQGLEFLIYFQGNSAPDKSGLPSDRFSAERTGGSVSTLTIQRTQQEDSAVYLCASSATLGGAVGGYTFGSGTRLTVV.

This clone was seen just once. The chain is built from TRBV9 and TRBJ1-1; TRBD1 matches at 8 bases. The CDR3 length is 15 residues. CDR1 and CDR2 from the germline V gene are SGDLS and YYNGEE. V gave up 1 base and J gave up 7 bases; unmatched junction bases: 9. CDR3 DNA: TGTGCCAGCAGCGTATTGGACAGGGAATACAATGAAGCTTTCTTT. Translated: CASSVLDREYNEAFF.

The CDR3 coding sequence is TGTGCCAGCAGCTTAGCGCGCCCCACCGGGGAGCTGTTTTTT. Residues: CASSLARPTGELFF. This chain links TRBV7-2 with TRBJ2-2; D not resolved. The V gene lost 0 bases and the J gene lost 4 bases, with 6 bases spanning the gap. The CDR3 is made up of 14 amino acids. Germline V gene sequence: CDR1 SGHTA, CDR2 FQGNSA.

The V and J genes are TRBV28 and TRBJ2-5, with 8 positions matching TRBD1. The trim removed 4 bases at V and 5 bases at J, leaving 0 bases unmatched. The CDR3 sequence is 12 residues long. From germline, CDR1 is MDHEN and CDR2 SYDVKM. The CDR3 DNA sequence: TGTGCCAGCAGTTACAGGGGGGAGACCCAGTACTTC. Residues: CASSYRGETQYF.

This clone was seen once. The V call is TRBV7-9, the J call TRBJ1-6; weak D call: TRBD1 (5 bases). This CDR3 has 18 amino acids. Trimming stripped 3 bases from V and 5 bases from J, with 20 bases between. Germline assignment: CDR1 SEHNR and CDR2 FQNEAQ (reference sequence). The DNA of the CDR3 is TGTGCCAGCAGCTTTGGCGGGATGGGGGGAGCACATAATTCACCCCTCCACTTT. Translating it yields CASSFGGMGGAHNSPLHF.

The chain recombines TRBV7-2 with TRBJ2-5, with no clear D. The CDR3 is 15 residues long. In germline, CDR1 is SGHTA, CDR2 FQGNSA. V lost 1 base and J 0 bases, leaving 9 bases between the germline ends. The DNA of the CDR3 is TGTGCCAGCAGCTTAGGATACCAGAACCAAGAGACCCAGTACTTC. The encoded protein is CASSLGYQNQETQYF.

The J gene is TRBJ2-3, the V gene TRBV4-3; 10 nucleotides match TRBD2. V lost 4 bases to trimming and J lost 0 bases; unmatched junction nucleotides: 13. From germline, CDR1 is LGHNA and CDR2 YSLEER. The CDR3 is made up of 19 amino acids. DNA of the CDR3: TGCGCCAGCAGCCGAACTAGAGCGGGGGGGTCCAGTAGCACAGATACGCAGTATTTT. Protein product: CASSRTRAGGSSSTDTQYF.

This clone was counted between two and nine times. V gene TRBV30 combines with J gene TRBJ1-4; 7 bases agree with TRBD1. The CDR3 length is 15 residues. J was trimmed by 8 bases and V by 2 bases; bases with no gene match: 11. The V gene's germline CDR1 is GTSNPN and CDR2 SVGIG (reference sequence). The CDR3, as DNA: TGTGCCTGGAGTCCGACAGGGTCCCAGCGGGAAAAACTGTTTTTT. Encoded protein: CAWSPTGSQREKLFF.

CDR3 sequence: CASTRGGNYGYTF. In nucleotides, the CDR3 is TGCGCCAGCACCCGCGGCGGCAACTATGGCTACACCTTC. The chain couples TRBV4-1 to TRBJ1-2; D is uncertain. Trimming took 7 bases from V and 2 from J, leaving 11 bases between them. The CDR3 consists of 13 residues. Looked up from germline, CDR1 is MGHRA and CDR2 is YSYEKL.

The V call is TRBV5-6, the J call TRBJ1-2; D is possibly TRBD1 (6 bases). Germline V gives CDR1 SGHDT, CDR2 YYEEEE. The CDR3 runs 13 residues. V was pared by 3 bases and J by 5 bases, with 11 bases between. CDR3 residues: CASSSWTAYGYTF. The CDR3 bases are TGTGCCAGCAGCTCGTGGACAGCTTATGGCTACACCTTC. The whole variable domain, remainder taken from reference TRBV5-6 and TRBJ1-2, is DAGVTQSPTHLIKTRGQQVTLRCSPKSGHDTVSWYQQALGQGPQFIFQYYEEEERQRGNFPDRFSGHQFPNYSSELNVNALLLGDSALYLCASSSWTAYGYTFGSGTRLTVV.

The CDR3 is CASSVVGSGSRNEQFF. CDR3 DNA: TGTGCCAGCAGCGTAGTAGGGTCGGGGTCCCGCAATGAGCAGTTCTTC. The chain uses TRBV9 and TRBJ2-1, with D possibly matching TRBD2 (5 bases). Germline V gives CDR1 SGDLS, CDR2 YYNGEE. The CDR3 is made up of 16 amino acids. V lost 0 bases to trimming and J lost 6 bases, with 16 bases between them.

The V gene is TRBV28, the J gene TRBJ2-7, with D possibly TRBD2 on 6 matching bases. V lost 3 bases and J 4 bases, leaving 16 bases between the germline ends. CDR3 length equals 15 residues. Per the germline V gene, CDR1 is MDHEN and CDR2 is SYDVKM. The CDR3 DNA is TGTGCCAGCAGTTTGTTCGGGGGTGCTGAGTACGAGCAGTACTTC. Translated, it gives CASSLFGGAEYEQYF.

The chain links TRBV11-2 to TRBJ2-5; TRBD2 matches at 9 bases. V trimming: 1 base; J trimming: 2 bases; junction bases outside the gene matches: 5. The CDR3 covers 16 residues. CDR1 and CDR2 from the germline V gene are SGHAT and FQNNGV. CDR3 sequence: CASSLGASGRQETQYF. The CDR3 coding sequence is TGTGCCAGCAGCTTAGGGGCCAGCGGGAGGCAAGAGACCCAGTACTTC.

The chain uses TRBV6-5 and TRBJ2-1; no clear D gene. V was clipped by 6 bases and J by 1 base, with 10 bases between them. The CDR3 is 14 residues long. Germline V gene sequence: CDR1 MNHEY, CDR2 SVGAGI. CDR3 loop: CASRGSLSYNEQFF. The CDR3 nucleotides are TGTGCCAGCAGGGGCAGCCTATCCTACAATGAGCAGTTCTTC.

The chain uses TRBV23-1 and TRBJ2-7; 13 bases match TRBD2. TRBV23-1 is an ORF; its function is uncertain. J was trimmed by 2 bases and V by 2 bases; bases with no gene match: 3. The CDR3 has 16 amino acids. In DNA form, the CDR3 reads TGCGCCAGCAGTCAACGGGGACTAGCGGGGCCCTACGAGCAGTACTTC. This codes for CASSQRGLAGPYEQYF.

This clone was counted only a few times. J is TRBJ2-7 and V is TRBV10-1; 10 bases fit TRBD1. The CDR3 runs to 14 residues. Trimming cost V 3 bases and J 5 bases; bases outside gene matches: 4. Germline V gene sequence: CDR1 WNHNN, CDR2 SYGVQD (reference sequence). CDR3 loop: CASSDRDRGHEQYF. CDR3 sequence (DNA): TGCGCCAGCAGTGACCGGGACAGGGGCCACGAGCAGTACTTC.

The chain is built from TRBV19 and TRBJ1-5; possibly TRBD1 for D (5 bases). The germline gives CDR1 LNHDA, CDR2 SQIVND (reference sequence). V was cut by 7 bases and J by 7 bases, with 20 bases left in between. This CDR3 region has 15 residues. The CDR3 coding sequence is TGTGCCAGTACCCCGGTGGGCAGGGTGGGGCAGCCCCAGCATTTT. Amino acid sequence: CASTPVGRVGQPQHF.

CDR3 DNA sequence: TGTGCCAGCAGTGACAGGCCCCTAAGCCCGAACACTGAAGCTTTCTTT. As protein: CASSDRPLSPNTEAFF. The J gene is TRBJ1-1, the V gene TRBV2; D is unclear. Germline CDR1 reads SNHLY; CDR2 reads FYNNEI. The CDR3 is made up of 16 amino acids. Deletions cut 3 bases from V and 1 base from J, with 15 bases between.

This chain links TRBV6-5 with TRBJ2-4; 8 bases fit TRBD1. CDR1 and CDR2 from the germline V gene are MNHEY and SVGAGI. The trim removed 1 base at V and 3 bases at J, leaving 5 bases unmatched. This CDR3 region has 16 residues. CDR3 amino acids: CASSYWQGAGKNIQYF. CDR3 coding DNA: TGTGCCAGCAGTTACTGGCAGGGGGCGGGCAAAAACATTCAGTACTTC.